This TCR beta chain is drawn from a study of blood T cell repertoires in COVID-19 (TCRdb year 2020). Looking at the study overall: Samples covering the acute and convalescent phases of COVID-19 were provided by collaborators in the United States, Italy and Spain. The material from the prospective study consisted of cDNA or gDNA derived from T cells, B-cell-depleted T cells, or PBMCs. Deeply sampled blood TCRbeta repertoires from subjects exposed to, actively infected with, or recovered from COVID-19 were included in the dataset. The repertoires were released in a freely available public database intended as a resource for research on the immune response to SARS-CoV-2. The samples were drawn from the first 160 participants of the ongoing ImmuneRACE study and from 1,254 subjects provided by 6 global collaborators. A de-identified subject ID, COVID-19 status, age in years and sex were almost always included in the sample metadata. Where HLA class I and class II types were available, the types were taken from metadata supplied by the sample provider, not from assay-based typing.

TCRbeta CDR3 regions were amplified from genomic DNA using the immunoSEQ Assay, a bias-controlled multiplex PCR. The authors' pipeline ran thus. The number of nucleated cells in each sample was estimated from the amplification of reference gene primers within the assay. To quantify the absolute abundance of each unique TCRbeta CDR3 rearrangement, sequence reads were collapsed and filtered. For each sample, productive Simpson clonality was calculated as the square root of Simpson's diversity index over productive rearrangements. In its TCRdb copy, this immuneACCESS table keeps in-frame sequences only and misses some clones. Where compared with another copy, unresolved V genes explain less than half of these, and the others have no known cause. V and J calls plus clone size are reproduced from that table; the DNA served to infer D and trimming. In all, the sample holds about 200,000 clones, and 70% to 90% of those were seen once. The top ten clonotypes cover approximately 5% of the sample.

General findings and caveats noted by the study authors: The quantity of clinical and demographic metadata differed by source and by participant and was supplied without curation.

On this clone itself: Which antigen it targets is not known. No quality values exist for individual bases; no much larger clone is one base distant.

The collaborating institutions used their own protocols to collect whole blood in K2EDTA tubes. For TCRbeta analysis, collaborators shipped samples as frozen whole blood, isolated PBMCs, or DNA extracted from either of those sample types. V is reduced by 3 bases and J by 1 base, leaving a spacing of 12 bases between them. The CDR3 goes from the cysteine to the phenylalanine over 15 residues. Just the 45-base CDR3 DNA is kept, in frame starting at base 1. The germline V gene gives CDR1 as KGHSH and CDR2 as LQKENI. This sequence originates from a woman aged 80 or over with acute or convalescent COVID-19. The material sequenced was peripheral blood. The receptor chain draws on TRBV18 and TRBJ1-1, with no D gene named confidently. The CDR3: CASSPFVTENTEAFF. The nucleotides are TGTGCCAGCTCACCCTTCGTTACAGAGAACACTGAAGCTTTCTTT.